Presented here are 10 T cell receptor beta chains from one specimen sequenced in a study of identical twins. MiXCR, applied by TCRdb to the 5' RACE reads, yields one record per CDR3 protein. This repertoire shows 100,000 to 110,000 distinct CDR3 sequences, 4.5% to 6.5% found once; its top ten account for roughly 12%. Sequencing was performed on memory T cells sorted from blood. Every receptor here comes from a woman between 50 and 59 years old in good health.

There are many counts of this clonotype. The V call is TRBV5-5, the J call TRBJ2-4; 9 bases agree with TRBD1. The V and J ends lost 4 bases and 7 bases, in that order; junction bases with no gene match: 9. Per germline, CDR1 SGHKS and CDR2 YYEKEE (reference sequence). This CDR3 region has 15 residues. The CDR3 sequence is CASSGWDRVSNIQYF. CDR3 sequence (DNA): TGTGCCAGCAGCGGATGGGACAGGGTGTCGAACATTCAGTACTTC.

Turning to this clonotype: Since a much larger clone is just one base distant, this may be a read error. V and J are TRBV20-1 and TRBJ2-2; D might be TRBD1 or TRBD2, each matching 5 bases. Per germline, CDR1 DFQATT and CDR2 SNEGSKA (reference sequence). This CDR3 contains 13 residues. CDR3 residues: CSARTAATGDLFF. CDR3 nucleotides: TGCAGTGCTAGAACAGCAGCGACCGGGGACCTGTTTTTT.

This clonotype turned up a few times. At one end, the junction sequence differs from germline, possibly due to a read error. The CDR3 loop is CASSLADKQFF. DNA for the CDR3: TGTGCCAGCAGTCTAGCGGATAAGCAGTTCTTC. This chain connects TRBV12-3 or TRBV12-4 to TRBJ2-1; TRBD2 aligns across 7 bases. CDR3 size: 11 residues.

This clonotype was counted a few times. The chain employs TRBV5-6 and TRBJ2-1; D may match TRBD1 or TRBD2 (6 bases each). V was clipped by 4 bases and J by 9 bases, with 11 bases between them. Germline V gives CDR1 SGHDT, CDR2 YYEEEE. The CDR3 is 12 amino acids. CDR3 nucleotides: TGTGCCAGCAGCCCCGGAGGGGGTGAGCAGTTCTTC. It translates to CASSPGGGEQFF.

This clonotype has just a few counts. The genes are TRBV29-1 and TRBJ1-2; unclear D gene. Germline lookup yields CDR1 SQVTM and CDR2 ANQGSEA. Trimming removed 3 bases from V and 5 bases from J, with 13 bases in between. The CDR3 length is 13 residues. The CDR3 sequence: CSVDNTNGYGYTF. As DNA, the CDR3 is TGCAGCGTTGATAACACAAACGGTTATGGCTACACCTTC. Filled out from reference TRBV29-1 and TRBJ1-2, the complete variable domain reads SAVISQKPSRDICQRGTSLTIQCQVDSQVTMMFWYRQQPGQSLTLIATANQGSEATYESGFVIDKFPISRPNLTFSTLTVSNMSPEDSSIYLCSVDNTNGYGYTFGSGTRLTVV.

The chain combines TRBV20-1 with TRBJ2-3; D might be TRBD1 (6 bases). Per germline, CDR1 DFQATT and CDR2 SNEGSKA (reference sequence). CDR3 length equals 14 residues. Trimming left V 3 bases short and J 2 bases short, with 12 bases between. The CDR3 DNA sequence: TGCAGTGCTAGGCCCGAGGGGGTCACAGATACGCAGTATTTT. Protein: CSARPEGVTDTQYF.

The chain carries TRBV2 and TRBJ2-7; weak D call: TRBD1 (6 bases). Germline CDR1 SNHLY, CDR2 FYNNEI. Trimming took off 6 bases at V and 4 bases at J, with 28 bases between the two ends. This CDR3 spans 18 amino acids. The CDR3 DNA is TGTGCCAGCAGGGCCCTGTCCGGACAGATGTTGGGCTATTACGAGCAGTACTTC. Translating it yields CASRALSGQMLGYYEQYF.

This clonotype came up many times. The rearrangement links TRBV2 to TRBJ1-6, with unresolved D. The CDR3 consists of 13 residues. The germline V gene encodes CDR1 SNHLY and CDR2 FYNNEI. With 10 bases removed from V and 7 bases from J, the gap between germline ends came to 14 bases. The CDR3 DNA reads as TGTGCCACCGAGGCTGAGGGAAATTCACCCCTCCACTTT. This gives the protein CATEAEGNSPLHF.

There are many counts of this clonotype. Here the CDR3 reads CASSAGTGPFNEQFF. The CDR3 region has the DNA TGCGCCAGCAGCGCCGGGACAGGGCCTTTCAATGAGCAGTTCTTC. The chain carries TRBV5-1 and TRBJ2-1; 9 positions agree with TRBD1. V was clipped by 4 bases and J by 6 bases; unmatched bases: 8. Per the germline V gene, CDR1 is SGHRS and CDR2 is YFSETQ. The CDR3 contains 15 residues.

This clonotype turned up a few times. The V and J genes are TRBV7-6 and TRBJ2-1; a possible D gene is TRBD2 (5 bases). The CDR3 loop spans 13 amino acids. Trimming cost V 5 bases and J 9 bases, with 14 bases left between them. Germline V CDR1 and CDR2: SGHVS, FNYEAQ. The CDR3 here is CASSRLARSEQFF. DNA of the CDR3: TGTGCCAGCAGCCGATTAGCGAGGTCTGAGCAGTTCTTC.